The 7 T cell receptor beta chains reported below all come from one sample, sequenced in a study of tumor-infiltrating lymphocytes in localized non-small cell lung cancer. Using immunoSEQ multiplex PCR, the repertoire was profiled, and TCRdb retains in-frame clones only, with some absent. The sample has 9,300 or so clones, roughly 76% seen once; the top ten hold roughly 5.8%. Sequenced sample: uninvolved lung tissue not adjacent to the tumor. These receptor sequences come from a human donor with non-small cell lung cancer.

The gene calls are TRBV29-1 and TRBJ2-3, with a weak D call TRBD1 (5 bases). The CDR3 extends over 11 amino acids. V was trimmed by 2 bases and J by 6 bases, leaving 6 bases between them. Looked up from germline, CDR1 is SQVTM and CDR2 is ANQGSEA. The CDR3 sequence: CSVEQGDTQYF. Here the CDR3 DNA reads TGCAGCGTTGAACAGGGCGATACGCAGTATTTT.

The chain employs TRBV28 and TRBJ2-3, with 8 bases matching TRBD1. After removal of 3 bases from V and 0 bases from J, the junction contained 5 bases not matched to a gene. The CDR3 is made up of 16 amino acids. Germline CDR1 reads MDHEN; CDR2 reads SYDVKM. In DNA form, the CDR3 reads TGTGCCAGCAGTTTTAACAGGGGGGAGAGCACAGATACGCAGTATTTT. It translates to CASSFNRGESTDTQYF.

The J gene is TRBJ2-7, the V gene TRBV4-2; 15 nucleotides line up with TRBD2. V shed 2 bases, J shed 0 bases, and the junction held 5 bases outside the gene matches. There are 18 residues in the CDR3. CDR1 is LGHNA, CDR2 YNFKEQ, per germline. CDR3 sequence reads: CASSQRGLAGGYSYEQYF. DNA for the CDR3: TGTGCCAGCAGCCAAAGGGGACTAGCGGGAGGATACTCCTACGAGCAGTACTTC.

The chain couples TRBV5-1 to TRBJ1-1, with 8 bases matching TRBD1. Germline V gene lookup returns CDR1 SGHRS and CDR2 YFSETQ. This CDR3 has 13 residues. Trimming at V came to 6 bases and at J to 0 bases, leaving 1 base not matched to a gene. This CDR3 is CASMGQVNTEAFF. The CDR3 DNA follows: TGCGCCAGCATGGGACAGGTGAACACTGAAGCTTTCTTT.

This clone was detected only a few times. The chain joins TRBV6-1 to TRBJ2-2, with 7 nucleotides matching TRBD1. The ends lost 6 bases at V and 4 bases at J; junction bases unmatched: 5. Germline V gene data show CDR1 as MNHNS and CDR2 as SASEGT. This CDR3 region has 14 residues. The CDR3 DNA reads TGTGCCAGCAGCCGACAGGGTGGCACCGGGGAGCTGTTTTTT. Translated: CASSRQGGTGELFF.

The chain employs TRBV28 and TRBJ2-7; TRBD1 or TRBD2 may be the D gene (5 bases each). The germline V gene encodes CDR1 MDHEN and CDR2 SYDVKM. Trimming took off 5 bases at V and 9 bases at J, with 17 bases between the two ends. The CDR3 sequence is 13 residues long. As DNA, the CDR3 is TGTGCCAGCAGTCTCACATCCCAGAGGGGGCAGTACTTC. This sequence encodes CASSLTSQRGQYF.

This sequence joins TRBV25-1 and TRBJ2-2, with a tentative D call TRBD2 (6 bases). CDR3 length: 13 residues. Germline CDR1 reads MGHDK; CDR2 reads SYGVNS. CDR3 residues: CAVGGANTGELFF. The CDR3 DNA is TGTGCGGTCGGGGGTGCGAACACCGGGGAGCTGTTTTTT.